This entry concerns a single T cell receptor (beta chain). Antigen unknown. The CDR3 is made up of 16 amino acids. The germline CDR1 and CDR2 sequences are MGHDK and SYGVNS. J was trimmed by 4 bases and V by 5 bases; bases with no gene match: 6. The sample is drawn from a study of shared clonotypes between healthy human individuals. Study-level findings and limits: Compared with memory subsets, naive subsets generally had larger estimated richness. In several donors, about 5% of naive CD4 clonotypes appeared in common.

Method: immunoSEQ multiplex PCR; TCRdb's copy keeps in-frame clones and lacks some. The sample has approximately 1.5 million clones; 98% to 99% are singletons. The receptor was derived from a man younger than 45 in good health. V gene TRBV25-1 combines with J gene TRBJ2-1; 12 nucleotides line up with TRBD2. The sequenced sample was naive CD4+ T cells sorted from blood. The subset is: CD45RA+ positively selected. DNA for the CDR3: TGTGCCAGCAGTTCTAGCGGGAGGGCCCCGTACAATGAGCAGTTCTTC. Protein sequence: CASSSSGRAPYNEQFF. Complete variable domain (other parts from reference TRBV25-1 and TRBJ2-1): EADIYQTPRYLVIGTGKKITLECSQTMGHDKMYWYQQDPGMELHLIHYSYGVNSTEKGDLSSESTVSRIRTEHFPLTLESARPSHTSQYLCASSSSGRAPYNEQFFGPGTRLTVL.